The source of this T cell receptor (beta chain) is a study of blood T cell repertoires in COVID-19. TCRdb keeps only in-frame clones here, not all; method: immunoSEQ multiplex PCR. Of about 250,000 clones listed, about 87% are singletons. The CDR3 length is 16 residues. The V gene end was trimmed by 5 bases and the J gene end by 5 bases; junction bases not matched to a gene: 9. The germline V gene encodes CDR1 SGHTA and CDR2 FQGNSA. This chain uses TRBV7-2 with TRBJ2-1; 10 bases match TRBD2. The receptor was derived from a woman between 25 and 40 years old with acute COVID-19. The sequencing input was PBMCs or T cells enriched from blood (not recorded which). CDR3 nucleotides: TGTGCCAGCAGCAAATATGGACTAGCGGCCGACAATGAGCAGTTCTTC. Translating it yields CASSKYGLAADNEQFF.